The 25 T cell receptor beta chains below were found in one sample sequenced in a study of CD8+ T cells in alopecia areata (dated by TCRdb to the late 2010s). Library prep was done by the immunoSEQ multiplex PCR assay. For TCR sequencing, RNA was extracted from every sample and reverse transcribed into cDNA to serve as template. What TCRdb holds here is the immuneACCESS table cut down to in-frame rearrangements. Part of the clones is not present; checked against another copy, under half of the missing clones reflect an unresolved V gene, and the others are unexplained. The sample profile shows roughly 20,000 clones; around 66% of them were found once. The ten largest clones capture more than 6% of the sample. Reading the label with the study, this specimen's time point is: baseline before oral tofacitinib. Lesional scalp punch biopsies and peripheral blood were collected from alopecia areata patients.

This specimen was skin, taken at week 0. The receptors were sampled from a human donor with alopecia areata.

The gene calls are TRBV6-5 and TRBJ1-6, with D hard to call. There are 16 residues in the CDR3. Trimming cost V 2 bases and J 9 bases, with 17 bases left between them. Per the germline V gene, CDR1 is MNHEY and CDR2 is SVGAGI. The CDR3: CASSYGAPSSSSPLHF. Written as DNA, the CDR3 is TGTGCCAGCAGTTACGGTGCCCCGTCTAGCTCTTCACCCCTCCACTTT.

This rearrangement joins TRBV7-8 to TRBJ1-2, with D hard to call. This CDR3 is built from 13 residues. The germline V gene has CDR1 SGHVS and CDR2 FQNEAQ. V gave up 5 bases and J gave up 6 bases, with 13 bases separating them. CDR3 nucleotide sequence: TGTGCCAGCAGCGAGACCCCACGGGATGGCTACACCTTC. Its translation: CASSETPRDGYTF.

The genes are TRBV10-3 and TRBJ1-1, with 10 bases identical to TRBD1. CDR1 and CDR2 (germline): ENHRY, SYGVKD. With 9 bases clipped from V and 4 bases from J, the junction kept 8 bases outside the gene matches. The CDR3 is 14 residues long. CDR3 sequence (DNA): TGTGCCATGTCCCGGGACAGGGGTCTCACTGAAGCTTTCTTT. This translates into CAMSRDRGLTEAFF.

This clone has just a few counts. The V gene is TRBV7-2, the J gene TRBJ2-3, with 11 positions matching TRBD2. Germline CDR1 is SGHTA and CDR2 is FQGNSA. This CDR3 has 19 residues. V was pared by 1 base and J by 4 bases, with 13 bases of the junction left unmatched. The CDR3, as DNA: TGTGCCAGCAGCTTAGGTGGCTCCCTAGCGGGAGGACCCGCAGATACGCAGTATTTT. Its translation: CASSLGGSLAGGPADTQYF.

The table lists this clone with a few counts. This chain uses TRBV4-2 with TRBJ2-7; D is possibly TRBD2 (6 bases). The ends were cut back, 0 bases at V and 9 bases at J, with 9 bases in the middle. The CDR3 has 12 amino acids. In germline, CDR1 is LGHNA, CDR2 YNFKEQ. DNA for the CDR3: TGTGCCAGCAGCCAAGAGCGGGATACGCAGTACTTC. It encodes CASSQERDTQYF.

A single count supports this clone. CDR3: CASSQGTGQMNTEAFF. The CDR3, as DNA: TGTGCCAGCAGCCAAGGGACAGGCCAGATGAACACTGAAGCTTTCTTT. The V gene is TRBV4-2, the J gene TRBJ1-1; 7 bases align to TRBD1. Germline V gene sequence: CDR1 LGHNA, CDR2 YNFKEQ. J lost 0 bases, V lost 1 base, and 5 bases had no gene match. CDR3 size: 16 residues.

With regard to this clone: Additional DNA sequences in this sample encode the identical CDR3. The chain employs TRBV4-3 and TRBJ2-5; 9 bases line up with TRBD1. CDR1 LGHNA and CDR2 YSLEER come from the germline V gene. The CDR3 totals 13 residues. Losses at the gene ends were 4 bases for V and 5 bases for J; bases not matched to a gene: 2. This CDR3 is CASSRQGGETQYF. Here the CDR3 DNA reads TGCGCCAGCAGCCGACAGGGGGGGGAGACCCAGTACTTC.

This clone was seen just once. This chain links TRBV9 with TRBJ2-3, with a possible D match to TRBD2 (5 bases). There are 16 residues in the CDR3. Trimming pared 4 bases from V and 2 bases from J, leaving 17 bases between. Germline CDR1 SGDLS, CDR2 YYNGEE. CDR3 coding DNA: TGTGCCAGCAGCACCGGAACACTAGATAACACAGATACGCAGTATTTT. This gives the protein CASSTGTLDNTDTQYF.

The genes are TRBV6-1 and TRBJ2-7, with D unclear. Germline V lookup: CDR1 MNHNS, CDR2 SASEGT. The V end was cut by 0 bases, the J end by 0 bases, with 12 bases between. This CDR3 has 16 residues. This CDR3 reads CASSEAAQQISYEQYF. Written as DNA, the CDR3 is TGTGCCAGCAGTGAAGCAGCCCAGCAGATCTCCTACGAGCAGTACTTC.

The chain uses TRBV6-6 and TRBJ2-5; 11 bases agree with TRBD2. Trimming at V came to 8 bases and at J to 5 bases, leaving 7 bases not matched to a gene. The CDR3 has 14 amino acids. Germline V CDR1 and CDR2: MNHNY, SVGAGI (reference sequence). CDR3 protein: CASAIAGGFETQYF. CDR3 bases: TGTGCCAGCGCCATAGCGGGGGGGTTTGAGACCCAGTACTTC.

The J gene is TRBJ1-1, the V gene TRBV11-2, with TRBD1 as a possible D gene (5 bases). V gave up 0 bases and J gave up 8 bases, with 13 bases separating them. Germline lookup yields CDR1 SGHAT and CDR2 FQNNGV. The CDR3 extends over 14 amino acids. CDR3 residues: CASSLDQGTDEAFF. The CDR3 DNA reads as TGTGCCAGCAGCTTAGATCAGGGAACAGACGAAGCTTTCTTT.

This clone has a single count. The chain recombines TRBV18 with TRBJ2-7; perhaps D is TRBD1 or TRBD2 (5 bases each). The CDR3 contains 15 residues. Germline CDR1 and CDR2: KGHSH and LQKENI. Trimming left V 2 bases short and J 9 bases short, with 20 bases between. The CDR3 region has the DNA TGTGCCAGCTCACCAGTTACGGGGCCGTCGAGGGGGCAGTACTTC. Protein sequence: CASSPVTGPSRGQYF.

The chain employs TRBV7-2 and TRBJ1-5; D may be TRBD1 (5 bases). Germline V gene lookup returns CDR1 SGHTA and CDR2 FQGNSA. The CDR3 extends over 15 amino acids. V gave up 5 bases and J gave up 4 bases, with 15 bases separating them. Here the CDR3 DNA reads TGTGCCAGCAGCACCCAGGGAAGTGGGAATCAGCCCCAGCATTTT. Translation gives CASSTQGSGNQPQHF.

In DNA form, the CDR3 reads TGTGCCAACCTCCGACCAGAAACATCTGCCTACACCTTC. Amino acid sequence: CANLRPETSAYTF. The chain links TRBV6-1 to TRBJ1-2; no clear D. Germline V lookup: CDR1 MNHNS, CDR2 SASEGT. The CDR3 is made up of 13 amino acids. Trimming shortened V by 10 bases and J by 10 bases, and 22 bases separated the two germline ends.

CDR3 nucleotide sequence: TGCGCCAGCAGCTTCTCAGGGGATATCACAGATACGCAGTATTTT. It translates to CASSFSGDITDTQYF. V usage is TRBV5-1 and J usage is TRBJ2-3; TRBD1 is a possible D gene (6 bases). The V gene's germline CDR1 is SGHRS and CDR2 YFSETQ. V lost 2 bases to trimming and J lost 2 bases, with 12 bases between them. The CDR3 loop spans 15 amino acids.

The chain is built from TRBV10-3 and TRBJ1-2; no firm D call. V was cut by 10 bases and J by 4 bases, with 10 bases left in between. CDR3 size: 11 residues. Germline V gene lookup returns CDR1 ENHRY and CDR2 SYGVKD. CDR3 sequence (DNA): TGTGCCACCCTGGAGGGCTATGGCTACACCTTC. It codes for CATLEGYGYTF.

This clone has only a few counts. The DNA for the CDR3 is TGTGCCAGCACCAGCTACGGACCTGGTTACGAGCAGTACTTC. Translated, it gives CASTSYGPGYEQYF. This sequence joins TRBV7-1 and TRBJ2-7; no clear D gene. TRBV7-1 is recorded as an ORF, its role being uncertain. The CDR3 extends over 14 amino acids. Trimming removed 7 bases at V and 4 bases at J, with 17 bases between.

V gene TRBV7-2 combines with J gene TRBJ1-3; D is unclear. V was cut by 6 bases and J by 0 bases, with 12 bases left in between. This CDR3 is built from 15 residues. Germline values: CDR1 SGHTA, CDR2 FQGNSA. CDR3 sequence reads: CASSPKVGSGNTIYF. DNA of the CDR3: TGTGCCAGCAGTCCAAAAGTTGGCTCTGGAAACACCATATATTTT.

The sample holds a few counts of this clone. The chain links TRBV14 to TRBJ2-1, with D hard to call. This CDR3 comprises 14 residues. Germline loops: CDR1 SGHDN, CDR2 FVKESK. Trimming removed 0 bases from V and 8 bases from J, with 11 bases in between. CDR3 coding DNA: TGTGCCAGCAGCCAAGAGATTCGGCGGTATGAGCAGTTCTTC. It is translated as CASSQEIRRYEQFF.

The rearrangement uses TRBV15 and TRBJ2-7; D uncertain. Trimming took 1 base from V and 1 from J, leaving 2 bases between them. CDR3 size: 12 residues. The germline V gene encodes CDR1 LNHNV and CDR2 YYDKDF (reference sequence). The CDR3 loop reads CATSRGSYEQYF. CDR3 DNA: TGTGCCACCAGCAGAGGGTCCTACGAGCAGTACTTC.

This clone is medium-sized by share. V gene TRBV30 combines with J gene TRBJ2-7; D not certain. The V gene's germline CDR1 is GTSNPN and CDR2 SVGIG (reference sequence). The CDR3 loop spans 12 amino acids. Trimming shortened V by 0 bases and J by 5 bases, and 8 bases separated the two germline ends. The CDR3 coding sequence is TGTGCCTGGAGTGTAGGAGTGGACGAGCAGTACTTC. Amino acids: CAWSVGVDEQYF.

The V gene is TRBV5-5, the J gene TRBJ1-1, with D tentatively TRBD1 (5 bases). Germline V lookup: CDR1 SGHKS, CDR2 YYEKEE (reference sequence). The CDR3 is 19 residues long. Trimming stripped 3 bases from V and 3 bases from J, with 27 bases between. In nucleotides, the CDR3 is TGTGCCAGCAGCTACATCGTGGGACGACGACGGTATTGGGACACTGAAGCTTTCTTT. Its translation: CASSYIVGRRRYWDTEAFF.

The V and J genes are TRBV5-5 and TRBJ2-3; 7 bases align to TRBD1. After removal of 3 bases from V and 1 base from J, the junction contained 5 bases not matched to a gene. The CDR3 has 15 residues. CDR1 is SGHKS, CDR2 YYEKEE, per germline (reference sequence). CDR3 nucleotide sequence: TGTGCCAGCAGCTACGGACAGGCAGGCACAGATACGCAGTATTTT. Its protein is CASSYGQAGTDTQYF.

This clone was observed a few times. This chain joins TRBV7-2 and TRBJ2-3; 7 nucleotides line up with TRBD1. The CDR3 length is 16 residues. Germline CDR1 is SGHTA and CDR2 is FQGNSA. After removal of 4 bases from V and 3 bases from J, the junction contained 10 bases not matched to a gene. The CDR3 DNA reads TGTGCCAGCAGCTCGACCCTGACAGGGAATACAGATACGCAGTATTTT. Translating gives CASSSTLTGNTDTQYF.

The chain links TRBV5-5 to TRBJ2-1, with 7 positions matching TRBD2. V dropped 0 bases and J dropped 2; count of bases not matched to a gene: 5. The CDR3 totals 16 residues. Germline V gene sequence: CDR1 SGHKS, CDR2 YYEKEE (reference sequence). CDR3 coding DNA: TGTGCCAGCAGCTTGGCCGGACTAGTAACCTACAATGAGCAGTTCTTC. Amino acids: CASSLAGLVTYNEQFF.